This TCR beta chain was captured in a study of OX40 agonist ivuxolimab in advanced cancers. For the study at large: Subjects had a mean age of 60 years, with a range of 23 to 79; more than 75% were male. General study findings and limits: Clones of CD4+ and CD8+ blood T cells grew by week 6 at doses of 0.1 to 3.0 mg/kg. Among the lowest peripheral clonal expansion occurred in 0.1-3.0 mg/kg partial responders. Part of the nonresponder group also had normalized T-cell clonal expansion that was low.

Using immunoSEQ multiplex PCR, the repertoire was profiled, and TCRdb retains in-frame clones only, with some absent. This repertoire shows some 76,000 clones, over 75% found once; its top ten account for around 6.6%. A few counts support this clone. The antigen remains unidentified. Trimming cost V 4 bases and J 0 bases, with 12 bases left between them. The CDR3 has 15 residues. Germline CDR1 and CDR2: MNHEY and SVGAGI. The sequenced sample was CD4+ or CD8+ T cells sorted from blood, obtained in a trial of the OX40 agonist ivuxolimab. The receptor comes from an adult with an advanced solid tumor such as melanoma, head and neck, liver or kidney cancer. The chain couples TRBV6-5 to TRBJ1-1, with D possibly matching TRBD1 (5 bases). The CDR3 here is CASSSAGQLNTEAFF. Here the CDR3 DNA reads TGTGCCAGCAGTTCGGCGGGGCAACTGAACACTGAAGCTTTCTTT.